Presented here are 14 T cell receptor beta chains from one specimen sequenced in a study of T cells after yellow fever vaccination. TCRdb used MiXCR to reprocess the 5' RACE reads, holding one entry per CDR3 protein. The table records a few hundred thousand distinct CDR3 sequences, around 5.3% of them present only once. The sequenced sample was CD4+ T cells sorted from PBMCs, obtained on the day of the yellow fever booster vaccination. The receptors come from a young man who received the YFV17D yellow fever vaccine.

The sample holds many counts of this clonotype. V and J are TRBV4-3 and TRBJ1-1; D is unclear. The CDR3 is made up of 15 amino acids. Trimming shortened V by 1 base and J by 3 bases, and 12 bases separated the two germline ends. Germline values: CDR1 LGHNA, CDR2 YSLEER. The CDR3 is CASSQAPMFDTEAFF. The CDR3 DNA is TGCGCCAGCAGCCAAGCCCCTATGTTCGACACTGAAGCTTTCTTT.

This clonotype came up many times. This chain uses TRBV5-1 with TRBJ2-3; D not certain. The CDR3 runs 15 residues. The V end was cut by 0 bases, the J end by 1 base, with 9 bases between. CDR1 is SGHRS, CDR2 YFSETQ, per germline. CDR3 protein: CASSLGADRTDTQYF. The CDR3 DNA is TGCGCCAGCAGCTTGGGGGCAGACCGCACAGATACGCAGTATTTT.

This clonotype was seen a handful of times. This chain joins TRBV4-2 and TRBJ1-1; perhaps TRBD1 as D (5 bases). V lost 4 bases to trimming and J lost 4 bases, with 13 bases between them. This CDR3 region has 14 residues. Germline V gene data show CDR1 as LGHNA and CDR2 as YNFKEQ. The CDR3 DNA sequence: TGTGCCAGCAGCCCCCAGCACGGGGGCACTGAAGCTTTCTTT. Its translation is CASSPQHGGTEAFF.

This clonotype has a handful of counts. J is TRBJ2-3 and V is TRBV20-1; possibly TRBD1 or TRBD2 for D (5 bases each). The CDR3 length is 13 residues. Between the trimmed V and J ends, which lost 3 bases and 6 bases, there was a span of 13 bases. Germline assignment: CDR1 DFQATT and CDR2 SNEGSKA (reference sequence). The CDR3 loop is CSASRDQSDTQYF. The CDR3 DNA reads TGCAGTGCTAGCCGGGACCAGTCGGATACGCAGTATTTT.

The sample holds a few counts of this clonotype. The chain couples TRBV29-1 to TRBJ2-5; D gene unclear. CDR3 size: 13 residues. Germline CDR1 and CDR2: SQVTM and ANQGSEA. Trimming took 4 bases from V and 0 from J, leaving 9 bases between them. The CDR3 DNA sequence: TGCAGCGTTGGGCCGTTGTACCAAGAGACCCAGTACTTC. The encoded protein is CSVGPLYQETQYF.

V usage is TRBV4-3 and J usage is TRBJ1-1, with D possibly TRBD1 on 6 matching bases. The CDR3 runs 16 residues. Trimming cost V 0 bases and J 5 bases, with 16 bases left between them. Germline V CDR1 and CDR2: LGHNA, YSLEER. In nucleotides, the CDR3 is TGCGCCAGCAGCCAAGAAAGTGGCAGGGGATGGACTGAAGCTTTCTTT. Its protein product is CASSQESGRGWTEAFF.

This clonotype has a handful of counts. V gene TRBV5-1 combines with J gene TRBJ2-2; 10 nucleotides agree with TRBD2. V trimming: 3 bases; J trimming: 5 bases; junction bases outside the gene matches: 16. This CDR3 region has 19 residues. CDR1 is SGHRS, CDR2 YFSETQ, per germline. CDR3 protein: CASSWPLGAGGPFTGELFF. In DNA, the CDR3 is TGCGCCAGCAGCTGGCCCCTAGGAGCGGGGGGGCCATTTACCGGGGAGCTGTTTTTT.

The V call is TRBV7-7, the J call TRBJ2-2, with 8 bases lining up with TRBD1. The CDR3 length is 16 residues. Germline assignment: CDR1 SSHAT and CDR2 FNYEAQ (reference sequence). The V gene end was trimmed by 4 bases and the J gene end by 4 bases; junction bases not matched to a gene: 8. CDR3 amino acids: CASSSGQGTTTGELFF. CDR3 bases: TGTGCCAGCAGCTCCGGACAGGGAACGACCACCGGGGAGCTGTTTTTT.

This chain links TRBV12-3 or TRBV12-4 with TRBJ1-5; D is unresolved. The CDR3 runs 16 residues. Trimming left V 4 bases short and J 4 bases short, with 17 bases between. The CDR3 DNA reads TGTGCCAGCAGTTCATGGGGAGGGTCGGTAAATCAGCCCCAGCATTTT. Its translation: CASSSWGGSVNQPQHF.

This clonotype was seen only a few times. The V gene is TRBV4-3, the J gene TRBJ1-3, with TRBD1 as a possible D gene (6 bases). Germline values: CDR1 LGHNA, CDR2 YSLEER. The length of the CDR3 is 14 residues. Trimming cost V 5 bases and J 6 bases, with 14 bases left between them. CDR3 nucleotides: TGCGCCAGCAGCAGGGGTAGGGGGGTAAACACCATATATTTT. It encodes CASSRGRGVNTIYF.

This clonotype appeared a few times. The chain carries TRBV5-6 and TRBJ2-1; D is uncertain. Germline CDR1 and CDR2: SGHDT and YYEEEE. Trimming left V 3 bases short and J 0 bases short, with 10 bases between. The length of the CDR3 is 15 residues. The CDR3 DNA reads TGTGCCAGCAGCTCTAGGGCCCCCTCCTACAATGAGCAGTTCTTC. Translating it yields CASSSRAPSYNEQFF.

This clonotype was found a few times. The rearrangement links TRBV18 to TRBJ1-2; 10 nucleotides agree with TRBD1. Germline CDR1 and CDR2: KGHSH and LQKENI. V trimming: 6 bases; J trimming: 8 bases; junction bases outside the gene matches: 12. CDR3 length: 15 amino acids. The CDR3 protein is CASSQRPGTGVGYTF. CDR3 coding DNA: TGTGCCAGCTCGCAAAGGCCCGGGACAGGGGTCGGCTACACCTTC.

In its sample, this clonotype was seen a few times. The junction departs from the called germline gene at one end, perhaps through a read error. The rearrangement uses TRBV6-6 and TRBJ2-7; 7 bases fit TRBD1. This CDR3 spans 12 amino acids. CDR1 and CDR2 from the germline V gene are MNHNY and SVGAGI (reference sequence). The CDR3 DNA sequence: TGTGCCAGCGCGAATATCAGACAGGGAACGCACTTC. Translation gives CASANIRQGTHF.

This clonotype was seen a few times. The chain uses TRBV6-2 or TRBV6-3 and TRBJ2-7; TRBD2 is a possible D gene (6 bases). The CDR3 consists of 15 residues. Germline V lookup: CDR1 MNHEY, CDR2 SVGEGT. The V end lost 6 bases, the J end lost 0 bases, and 15 bases lay between the germline ends. CDR3 nucleotides: TGTGCCAGCAGCCTGGACGCGCGGGGCTCCTACGAGCAGTACTTC. This gives the protein CASSLDARGSYEQYF.